Below are 20 T cell receptor beta chains sequenced from a single sample in a study of radiotherapy plus CTLA-4 blockade in lung cancer. Sequencing used immunoSEQ multiplex PCR; TCRdb keeps in-frame clones, though not all of them. The data contain some 60,000 clones, roughly four fifths of them singletons. This material consisted of peripheral blood, taken from a patient treated with radiotherapy plus ipilimumab. The receptors were sampled from a human donor with non-small cell lung cancer who had a complete response to radiotherapy plus ipilimumab.

The chain uses TRBV7-2 and TRBJ1-5, with a tentative D call TRBD1 (5 bases). The CDR3 totals 13 residues. Per germline, CDR1 SGHTA and CDR2 FQGNSA. Trimming removed 1 base at V and 11 bases at J, with 12 bases between. The CDR3 spells CASSLEKSGTQHF. CDR3 nucleotide sequence: TGTGCCAGCAGCTTAGAGAAATCAGGGACCCAGCATTTT. The complete variable domain, with remaining parts taken from reference TRBV7-2 and TRBJ1-5, reads GAGVSQSPSNKVTEKGKDVELRCDPISGHTALYWYRQSLGQGLEFLIYFQGNSAPDKSGLPSDRFSAERTGGSVSTLTIQRTQQEDSAVYLCASSLEKSGTQHFGDGTRLSIL.

The V gene is TRBV5-1, the J gene TRBJ1-1; D is undetermined. There are 15 residues in the CDR3. The germline V and J ends were trimmed by 1 base and 1 base, with 11 bases remaining between them. Germline CDR1 SGHRS, CDR2 YFSETQ. The CDR3 DNA follows: TGCGCCAGCAGCTTGTCAGGCAGGTGGAACACTGAAGCTTTCTTT. Encoded protein: CASSLSGRWNTEAFF. The full variable domain, with the rest looked up from reference TRBV5-1 and TRBJ1-1, is KAGVTQTPRYLIKTRGQQVTLSCSPISGHRSVSWYQQTPGQGLQFLFEYFSETQRNKGNFPGRFSGRQFSNSRSEMNVSTLELGDSALYLCASSLSGRWNTEAFFGQGTRLTVV.

The chain links TRBV18 to TRBJ2-7; maybe TRBD1 (6 bases). V was trimmed by 6 bases and J by 0 bases, leaving 9 bases between them. CDR1 and CDR2 from the germline V gene are KGHSH and LQKENI. The CDR3 contains 13 residues. CDR3 amino acids: CASSRDTSYEQYF. CDR3 DNA: TGTGCCAGCTCCCGGGACACCTCCTACGAGCAGTACTTC. The full variable domain, in which reference TRBV18 and TRBJ2-7 provide the parts outside the CDR3, is NAGVMQNPRHLVRRRGQEARLRCSPMKGHSHVYWYRQLPEEGLKFMVYLQKENIIDESGMPKERFSAEFPKEGPSILRIQQVVRGDSAAYFCASSRDTSYEQYFGPGTRLTVT.

J is TRBJ1-1 and V is TRBV2; weak D call: TRBD1 (6 bases). Germline V gives CDR1 SNHLY, CDR2 FYNNEI. There are 14 residues in the CDR3. V was shortened by 5 bases and J by 2 bases, with 12 bases between the two germline ends. CDR3 in amino acids: CASSKDRFNTEAFF. The DNA of the CDR3 is TGTGCCAGCAGTAAAGACAGGTTTAACACTGAAGCTTTCTTT.

The V gene is TRBV7-2, the J gene TRBJ2-7; D call uncertain. The germline CDR1 and CDR2 sequences are SGHTA and FQGNSA. Trimming took off 3 bases at V and 0 bases at J, with 6 bases between the two ends. The CDR3 sequence is 13 residues long. DNA of the CDR3: TGTGCCAGCAGCTTTCAGGCCTCCTACGAGCAGTACTTC. Translation: CASSFQASYEQYF. The full variable domain, completed using reference TRBV7-2 and TRBJ2-7, is GAGVSQSPSNKVTEKGKDVELRCDPISGHTALYWYRQSLGQGLEFLIYFQGNSAPDKSGLPSDRFSAERTGGSVSTLTIQRTQQEDSAVYLCASSFQASYEQYFGPGTRLTVT.

V and J are TRBV6-6 and TRBJ2-7; D is perhaps TRBD2 (6 bases). Trimming left V 2 bases short and J 2 bases short, with 10 bases between. CDR3 length: 14 residues. Germline lookup yields CDR1 MNHNY and CDR2 SVGAGI (reference sequence). This chain's CDR3 is CASSYGAGTYEQYV. The CDR3 DNA reads as TGTGCCAGCAGTTACGGGGCGGGGACCTACGAGCAGTACGTC.

The V and J genes are TRBV29-1 and TRBJ1-3; 7 bases are shared with TRBD1. J was trimmed by 3 bases and V by 3 bases; bases with no gene match: 5. The V gene's germline CDR1 is SQVTM and CDR2 ANQGSEA. This CDR3 is 14 amino acids long. CDR3 in amino acids: CSVDAGTVGNTIYF. CDR3 DNA: TGCAGCGTTGACGCCGGGACAGTTGGAAACACCATATATTTT.

This clone was picked up a small number of times. The chain carries TRBV10-3 and TRBJ2-7, with D perhaps matching TRBD1 (5 bases). The CDR3 length is 16 residues. Per germline, CDR1 ENHRY and CDR2 SYGVKD. The V end was cut by 7 bases, the J end by 4 bases, with 23 bases between. CDR3 coding DNA: TGTGCCATCAATATTTTGCCAGGGCTACGTGGTTACGAGCAGTACGTC. It translates to CAINILPGLRGYEQYV.

The chain couples TRBV15 to TRBJ1-5; TRBD1 might be the D (6 bases). This CDR3 contains 18 residues. V was pared by 0 bases and J by 0 bases, with 15 bases between. Per the germline V gene, CDR1 is LNHNV and CDR2 is YYDKDF (reference sequence). Here the CDR3 reads CATSRERLDSFSNQPQHF. The CDR3 nucleotides are TGTGCCACCAGCAGAGAACGATTGGACAGTTTTAGCAATCAGCCCCAGCATTTT.

The chain combines TRBV18 with TRBJ1-1; D is undetermined. This CDR3 has 12 amino acids. Germline CDR1 and CDR2: KGHSH and LQKENI. V lost 3 bases, J lost 7 bases, and 9 bases lay in between. CDR3 DNA: TGTGCCAGCTCACCTCAGGAGGGTGAAGCTTTCTTT. The encoded protein is CASSPQEGEAFF.

In this sample, this clone turned up once. The CDR3 reads CASSSLAGETQYF. Here the CDR3 DNA reads TGTGCCAGCAGTTCATTAGCGGGAGAGACCCAGTACTTC. V usage is TRBV27 and J usage is TRBJ2-5; TRBD2 matches at 7 bases. After removal of 4 bases from V and 4 bases from J, the junction contained 3 bases not matched to a gene. This CDR3 is built from 13 residues. Looked up from germline, CDR1 is MNHEY and CDR2 is SMNVEV (reference sequence).

In this sample, this clone turned up once. As DNA, the CDR3 is TGTGCCAGCAGGGGGAGCGGGACAGGGGGATACGAGCAGTACGTC. This sequence encodes CASRGSGTGGYEQYV. The chain couples TRBV5-6 to TRBJ2-7, with TRBD1 matching over 11 bases. Germline-derived CDR1 and CDR2 are SGHDT and YYEEEE. V was pared by 5 bases and J by 4 bases, with 8 bases of the junction left unmatched. CDR3 length: 15 residues.

J is TRBJ1-5 and V is TRBV4-1, with D hard to call. The CDR3 covers 14 residues. V was cut by 1 base and J by 1 base, with 5 bases left in between. Germline lookup yields CDR1 MGHRA and CDR2 YSYEKL. CDR3 DNA sequence: TGCGCCAGCAGCCAAGCACAGAGCAATCAGCCCCAGCATTTT. This sequence encodes CASSQAQSNQPQHF.

This clone has just a few counts. V is TRBV5-1 and J is TRBJ1-5; 8 bases are a match to TRBD1. J lost 7 bases, V lost 4 bases, and 7 bases had no gene match. The CDR3 loop spans 14 amino acids. The V gene's germline CDR1 is SGHRS and CDR2 YFSETQ. Here the CDR3 reads CASSDGQGGQPQHF. For the CDR3, the DNA is TGCGCCAGCAGCGATGGACAGGGCGGACAGCCCCAGCATTTT.

The rearrangement uses TRBV2 and TRBJ2-1; 7 nucleotides agree with TRBD2. V shed 6 bases, J shed 0 bases, and the junction held 5 bases outside the gene matches. In germline, CDR1 is SNHLY, CDR2 FYNNEI. The CDR3 spans 15 residues. CDR3 sequence reads: CASRGRESSYNEQFF. For the CDR3, the DNA is TGTGCCAGCAGGGGGAGGGAGAGCTCCTACAATGAGCAGTTCTTC.

A few counts support this clone. V usage is TRBV6-1 and J usage is TRBJ2-7; TRBD2 agrees at 7 bases. With 0 bases clipped from V and 6 bases from J, the junction kept 8 bases outside the gene matches. CDR1 and CDR2 (germline): MNHNS, SASEGT. The CDR3 sequence is 15 residues long. CDR3 region: CASSEAVGRGGEQYV. CDR3 in DNA: TGTGCCAGCAGTGAAGCGGTAGGGAGGGGTGGCGAGCAGTACGTC.

In its sample, this clone was seen once. The rearrangement uses TRBV18 and TRBJ1-4; D is possibly TRBD1 (6 bases). Germline V gene lookup returns CDR1 KGHSH and CDR2 LQKENI. V was trimmed by 4 bases and J by 6 bases, leaving 12 bases between them. This CDR3 has 14 residues. CDR3 DNA: TGTGCCAGCTCACAGACAAAGGGGGATGAAAAACTGTTTTTT. Protein product: CASSQTKGDEKLFF.

This clone was seen only a few times. The rearrangement joins TRBV28 to TRBJ2-1; possible D gene TRBD1, 5 bases. From germline, CDR1 is MDHEN and CDR2 SYDVKM. This CDR3 is 13 amino acids long. V shed 2 bases and J shed 9 bases, with 11 bases lying between them. The CDR3 DNA is TGTGCCAGCAGTTTACTCGGTGGGGCTGAGCAGTTCTTC. This encodes CASSLLGGAEQFF.

The chain joins TRBV9 to TRBJ2-3, with 7 nucleotides matching TRBD1. This CDR3 comprises 14 residues. V lost 0 bases and J lost 4; bases outside the gene matches: 2. Germline lookup yields CDR1 SGDLS and CDR2 YYNGEE. Here the CDR3 reads CASSVGQGADTQYF. The CDR3 DNA reads TGTGCCAGCAGCGTAGGGCAGGGGGCAGATACGCAGTATTTT.

The sample holds a few counts of this clone. This chain connects TRBV5-6 to TRBJ1-1, with 7 bases aligning to TRBD1. The V gene end was trimmed by 4 bases and the J gene end by 5 bases; junction bases not matched to a gene: 17. Germline assignment: CDR1 SGHDT and CDR2 YYEEEE. The CDR3 is 17 residues long. The CDR3 spells CASSPIYRGGRSTEAFF. DNA for the CDR3: TGTGCCAGCAGCCCGATCTACAGGGGCGGCAGGTCGACTGAAGCTTTCTTT.